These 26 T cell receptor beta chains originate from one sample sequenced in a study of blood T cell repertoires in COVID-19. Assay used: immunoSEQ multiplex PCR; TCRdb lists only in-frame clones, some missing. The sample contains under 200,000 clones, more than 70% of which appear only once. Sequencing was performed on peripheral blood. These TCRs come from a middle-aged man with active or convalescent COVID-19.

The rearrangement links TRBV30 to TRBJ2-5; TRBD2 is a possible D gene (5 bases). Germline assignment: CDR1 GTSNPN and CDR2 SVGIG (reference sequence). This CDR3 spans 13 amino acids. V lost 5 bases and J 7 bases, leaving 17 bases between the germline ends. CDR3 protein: CAWAVGGGGTQYF. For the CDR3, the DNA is TGTGCCTGGGCCGTTGGTGGAGGCGGGACCCAGTACTTC.

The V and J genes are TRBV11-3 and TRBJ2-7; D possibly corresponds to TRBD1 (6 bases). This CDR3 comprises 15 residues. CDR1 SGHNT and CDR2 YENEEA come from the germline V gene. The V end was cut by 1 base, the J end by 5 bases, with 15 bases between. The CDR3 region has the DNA TGTGCCAGCAGCTTAGTAAATACAGGGACCCACGAGCAGTACTTC. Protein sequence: CASSLVNTGTHEQYF.

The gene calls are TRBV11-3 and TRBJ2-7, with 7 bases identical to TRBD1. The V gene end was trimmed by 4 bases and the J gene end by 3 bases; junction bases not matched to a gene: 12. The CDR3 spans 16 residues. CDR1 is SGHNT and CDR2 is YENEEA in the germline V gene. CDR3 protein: CASSSILTGQNYEQYF. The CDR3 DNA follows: TGTGCCAGCAGCTCAATATTGACGGGACAGAACTACGAGCAGTACTTC.

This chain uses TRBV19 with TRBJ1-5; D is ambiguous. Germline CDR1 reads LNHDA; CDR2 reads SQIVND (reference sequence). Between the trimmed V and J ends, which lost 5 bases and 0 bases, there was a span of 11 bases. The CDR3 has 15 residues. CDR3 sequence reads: CASSALTYSNQPQHF. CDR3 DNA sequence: TGTGCCAGTAGTGCTCTTACTTATAGCAATCAGCCCCAGCATTTT. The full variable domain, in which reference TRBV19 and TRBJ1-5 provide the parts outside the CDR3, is DGGITQSPKYLFRKEGQNVTLSCEQNLNHDAMYWYRQDPGQGLRLIYYSQIVNDFQKGDIAEGYSVSREKKESFPLTVTSAQKNPTAFYLCASSALTYSNQPQHFGDGTRLSIL.

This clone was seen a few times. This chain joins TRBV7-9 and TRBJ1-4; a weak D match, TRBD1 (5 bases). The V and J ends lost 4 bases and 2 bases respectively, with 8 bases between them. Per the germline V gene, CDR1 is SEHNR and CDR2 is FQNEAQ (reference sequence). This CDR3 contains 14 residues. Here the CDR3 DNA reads TGTGCCAGCAGCTATGGGGGGACTAATGAAAAACTGTTTTTT. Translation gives CASSYGGTNEKLFF.

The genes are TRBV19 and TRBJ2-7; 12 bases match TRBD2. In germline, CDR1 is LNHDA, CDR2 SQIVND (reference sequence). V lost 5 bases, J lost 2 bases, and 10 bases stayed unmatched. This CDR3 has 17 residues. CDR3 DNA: TGTGCCAGTAGTTTACTAGCGGGGGGATCGAAGACCTACGAGCAGTACTTC. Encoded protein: CASSLLAGGSKTYEQYF. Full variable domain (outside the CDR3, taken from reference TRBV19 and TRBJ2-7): DGGITQSPKYLFRKEGQNVTLSCEQNLNHDAMYWYRQDPGQGLRLIYYSQIVNDFQKGDIAEGYSVSREKKESFPLTVTSAQKNPTAFYLCASSLLAGGSKTYEQYFGPGTRLTVT.

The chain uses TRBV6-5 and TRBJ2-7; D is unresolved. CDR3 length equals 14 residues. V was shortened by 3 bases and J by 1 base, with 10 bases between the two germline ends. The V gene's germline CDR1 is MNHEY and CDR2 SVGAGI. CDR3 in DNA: TGTGCCAGCAGTTATGCCACCAGATCCTACGAGCAGTACTTC. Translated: CASSYATRSYEQYF.

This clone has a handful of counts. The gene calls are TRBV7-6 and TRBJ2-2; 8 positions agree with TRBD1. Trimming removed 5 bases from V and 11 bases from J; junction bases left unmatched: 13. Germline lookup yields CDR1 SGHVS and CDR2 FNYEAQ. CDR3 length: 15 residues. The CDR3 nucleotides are TGTGCCAGCAGCGTCCGACAGGGGTTACAGGTTGAGCTGTTTTTT. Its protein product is CASSVRQGLQVELFF.

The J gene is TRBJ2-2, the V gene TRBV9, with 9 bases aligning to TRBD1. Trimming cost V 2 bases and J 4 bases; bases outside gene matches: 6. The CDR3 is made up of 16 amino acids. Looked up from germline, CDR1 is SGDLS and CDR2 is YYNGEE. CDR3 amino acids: CASSVSGTGSTGELFF. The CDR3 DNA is TGTGCCAGCAGCGTGTCTGGGACAGGGTCCACCGGGGAGCTGTTTTTT.

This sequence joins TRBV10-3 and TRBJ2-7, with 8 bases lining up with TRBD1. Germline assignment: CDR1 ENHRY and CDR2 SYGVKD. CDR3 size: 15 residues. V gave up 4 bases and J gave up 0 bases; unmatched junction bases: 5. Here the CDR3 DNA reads TGTGCCATCAGTGGGGGACAGGACGACTCCTACGAGCAGTACTTC. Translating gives CAISGGQDDSYEQYF.

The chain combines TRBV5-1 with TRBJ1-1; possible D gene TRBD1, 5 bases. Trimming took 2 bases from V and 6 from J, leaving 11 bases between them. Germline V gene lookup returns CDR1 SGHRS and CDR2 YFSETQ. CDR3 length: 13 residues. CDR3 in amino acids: CASSLAGQAEAFF. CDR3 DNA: TGCGCCAGCAGCTTAGCAGGGCAGGCTGAAGCTTTCTTT.

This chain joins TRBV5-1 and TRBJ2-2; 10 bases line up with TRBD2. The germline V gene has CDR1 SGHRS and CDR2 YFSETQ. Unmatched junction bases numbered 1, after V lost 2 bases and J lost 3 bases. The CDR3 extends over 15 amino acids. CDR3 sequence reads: CASSFGTSDTGELFF. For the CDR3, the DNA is TGCGCCAGCAGCTTCGGGACTAGCGACACCGGGGAGCTGTTTTTT.

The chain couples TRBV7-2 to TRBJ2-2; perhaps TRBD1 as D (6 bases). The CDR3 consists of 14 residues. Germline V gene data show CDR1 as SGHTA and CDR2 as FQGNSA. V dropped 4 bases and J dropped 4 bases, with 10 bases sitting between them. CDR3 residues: CASSSGQVTGELFF. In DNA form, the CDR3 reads TGTGCCAGCAGCTCGGGACAAGTCACCGGGGAGCTGTTTTTT.

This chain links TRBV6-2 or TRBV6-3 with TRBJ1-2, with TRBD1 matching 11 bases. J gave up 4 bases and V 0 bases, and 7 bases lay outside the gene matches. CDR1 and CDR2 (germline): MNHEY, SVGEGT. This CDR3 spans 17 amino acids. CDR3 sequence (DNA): TGTGCCAGCAGTTACTCTAGGACAGGGGGCGCAGGCTATGGCTACACCTTC. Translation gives CASSYSRTGGAGYGYTF.

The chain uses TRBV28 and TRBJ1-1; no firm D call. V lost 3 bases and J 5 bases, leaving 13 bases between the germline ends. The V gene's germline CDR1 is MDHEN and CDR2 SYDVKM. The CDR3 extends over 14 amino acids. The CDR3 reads CASSFVRGATEAFF. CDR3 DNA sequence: TGTGCCAGCAGTTTCGTTCGGGGAGCAACTGAAGCTTTCTTT.

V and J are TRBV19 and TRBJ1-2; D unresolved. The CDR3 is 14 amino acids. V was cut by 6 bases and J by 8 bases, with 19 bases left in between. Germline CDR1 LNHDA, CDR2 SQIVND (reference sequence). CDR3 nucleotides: TGTGCCAGTAGGCCAAAACTGGGAACTAGAGGCTACACCTTC. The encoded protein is CASRPKLGTRGYTF.

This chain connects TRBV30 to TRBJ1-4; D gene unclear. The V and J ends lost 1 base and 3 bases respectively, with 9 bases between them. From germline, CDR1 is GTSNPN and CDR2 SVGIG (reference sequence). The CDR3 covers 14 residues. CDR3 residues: CAWSAGRANEKLFF. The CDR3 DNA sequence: TGTGCCTGGAGTGCTGGGCGGGCTAATGAAAAACTGTTTTTT.

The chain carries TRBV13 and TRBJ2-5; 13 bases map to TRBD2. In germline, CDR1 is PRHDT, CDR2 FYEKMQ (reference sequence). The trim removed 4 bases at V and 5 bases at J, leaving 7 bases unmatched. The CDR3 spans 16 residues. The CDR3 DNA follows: TGTGCCAGCAGCTCGACACTAGCGGGGGGGTGGGAGACCCAGTACTTC. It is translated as CASSSTLAGGWETQYF.

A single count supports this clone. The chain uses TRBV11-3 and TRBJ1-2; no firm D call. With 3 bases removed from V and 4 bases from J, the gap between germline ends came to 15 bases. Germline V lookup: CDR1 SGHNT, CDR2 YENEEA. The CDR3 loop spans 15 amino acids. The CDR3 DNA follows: TGTGCCAGCAGCTTCTCGGGAGCATTGCTCTATGGCTACACCTTC. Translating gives CASSFSGALLYGYTF.

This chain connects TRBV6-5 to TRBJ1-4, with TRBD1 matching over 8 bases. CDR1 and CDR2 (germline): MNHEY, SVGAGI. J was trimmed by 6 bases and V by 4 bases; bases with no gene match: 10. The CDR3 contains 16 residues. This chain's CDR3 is CASSSVRGQGYEKLFF. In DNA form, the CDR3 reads TGTGCCAGCAGTTCCGTACGAGGACAGGGCTATGAAAAACTGTTTTTT.

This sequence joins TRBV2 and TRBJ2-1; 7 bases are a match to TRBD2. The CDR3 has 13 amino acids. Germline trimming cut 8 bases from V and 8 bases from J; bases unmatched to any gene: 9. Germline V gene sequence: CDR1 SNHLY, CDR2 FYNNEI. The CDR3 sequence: CASCTGGIDEQFF. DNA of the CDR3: TGTGCCAGCTGCACCGGGGGGATCGATGAGCAGTTCTTC. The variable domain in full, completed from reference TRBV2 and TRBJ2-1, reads EPEVTQTPSHQVTQMGQEVILRCVPISNHLYFYWYRQILGQKVEFLVSFYNNEISEKSEIFDDQFSVERPDGSNFTLKIRSTKLEDSAMYFCASCTGGIDEQFFGPGTRLTVL.

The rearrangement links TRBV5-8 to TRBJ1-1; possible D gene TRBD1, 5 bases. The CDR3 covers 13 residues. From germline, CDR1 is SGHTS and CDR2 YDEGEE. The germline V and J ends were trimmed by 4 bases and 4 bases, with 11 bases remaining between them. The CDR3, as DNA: TGTGCCAGCAGCCCTAGGAGGGGCACTGAAGCTTTCTTT. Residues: CASSPRRGTEAFF.

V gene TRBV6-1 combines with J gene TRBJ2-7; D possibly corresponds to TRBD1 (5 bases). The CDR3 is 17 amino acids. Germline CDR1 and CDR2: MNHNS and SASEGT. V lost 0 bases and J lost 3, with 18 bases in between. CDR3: CASSEAAGWALSYEQYF. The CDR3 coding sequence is TGTGCCAGCAGTGAAGCCGCAGGGTGGGCCCTGAGCTACGAGCAGTACTTC.

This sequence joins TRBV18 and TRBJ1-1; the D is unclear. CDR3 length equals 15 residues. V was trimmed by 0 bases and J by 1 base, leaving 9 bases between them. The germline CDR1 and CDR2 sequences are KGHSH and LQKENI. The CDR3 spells CASSPPRQQNTEAFF. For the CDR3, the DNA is TGTGCCAGCTCACCACCGAGGCAGCAGAACACTGAAGCTTTCTTT.

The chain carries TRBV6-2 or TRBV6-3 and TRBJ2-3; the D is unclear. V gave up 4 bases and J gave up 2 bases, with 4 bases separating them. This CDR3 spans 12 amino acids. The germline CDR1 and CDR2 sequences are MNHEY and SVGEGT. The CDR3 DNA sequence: TGTGCCAGCAGTTCCTACACAGATACGCAGTATTTT. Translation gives CASSSYTDTQYF.

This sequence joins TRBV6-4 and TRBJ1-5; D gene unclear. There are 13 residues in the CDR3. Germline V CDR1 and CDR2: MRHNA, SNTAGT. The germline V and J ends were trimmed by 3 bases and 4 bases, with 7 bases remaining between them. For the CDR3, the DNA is TGTGCCAGCAGTGAACGACTGAATCAGCCCCAGCATTTT. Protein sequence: CASSERLNQPQHF.